The 10 T cell receptor beta chains below come from one sample, sequenced in a study of human T cells and chemical hapten exposure. Sample time point: pre-sensitization, week 0. Treatment defined: therapeutic diphenylcyclopropenone sensitization with weekly scalp DPC. One entry per CDR3 protein, called by TCRdb with MiXCR from the RACE reads. The table shows about 80,000 distinct CDR3 sequences, with 14% occurring only once. The sample in question was whole blood, obtained in connection with sensitization to the hapten diphenylcyclopropenone (DPC). The receptors stem from a woman aged 50 to 60 with alopecia areata. Some clones in this sample may be carry-over from other donors' samples.

The gene calls are TRBV7-9 and TRBJ1-1, with unresolved D. Germline V gene data show CDR1 as SEHNR and CDR2 as FQNEAQ (reference sequence). V was shortened by 1 base and J by 5 bases, with 5 bases between the two germline ends. The CDR3 sequence is 12 residues long. The CDR3 nucleotides are TGTGCCAGCAGCTTAGGGTTGACTGAAGCTTTCTTT. This sequence encodes CASSLGLTEAFF.

The sample holds a few counts of this clonotype. The chain is built from TRBV12-3 or TRBV12-4 and TRBJ2-3; D possibly corresponds to TRBD2 (5 bases). There are 12 residues in the CDR3. Between the trimmed V and J ends, which lost 6 bases and 4 bases, there was a span of 8 bases. The CDR3 here is CASSTRADTQYF. The CDR3 coding sequence is TGTGCCAGCAGCACGAGGGCAGATACGCAGTATTTT.

This clonotype was seen at least ten times. The chain joins TRBV20-1 to TRBJ1-2; D is ambiguous. Germline V CDR1 and CDR2: DFQATT, SNEGSKA (reference sequence). The CDR3 is 12 amino acids. Trimming left V 3 bases short and J 0 bases short, with 5 bases between. The CDR3, as DNA: TGCAGTGCTAGTCTAGCTAACTATGGCTACACCTTC. Its protein product is CSASLANYGYTF.

The rearrangement uses TRBV27 and TRBJ2-1, with TRBD1 matching over 7 bases. CDR3 length: 13 residues. J gave up 8 bases and V 6 bases, and 7 bases lay outside the gene matches. Germline V CDR1 and CDR2: MNHEY, SMNVEV (reference sequence). The CDR3 sequence is CASREGAGDEQFF. DNA for the CDR3: TGTGCCAGCAGAGAGGGGGCTGGCGATGAGCAGTTCTTC.

V usage is TRBV29-1 and J usage is TRBJ2-3, with D possibly being TRBD1 (6 bases). The length of the CDR3 is 16 residues. Germline CDR1 reads SQVTM; CDR2 reads ANQGSEA. Trimming removed 4 bases from V and 4 bases from J, with 21 bases in between. This CDR3 reads CSVASFGVQGADTQYF. Written as DNA, the CDR3 is TGCAGCGTTGCCAGTTTTGGGGTACAGGGCGCAGATACGCAGTATTTT.

The sample holds a few counts of this clonotype. The chain couples TRBV7-9 to TRBJ2-1, with D perhaps being TRBD1 or TRBD2 (5 bases each). Trimming left V 7 bases short and J 0 bases short, with 13 bases between. Germline assignment: CDR1 SEHNR and CDR2 FQNEAQ (reference sequence). The CDR3 loop spans 15 amino acids. The CDR3 loop is CASKTTGGSYNEQFF. Written as DNA, the CDR3 is TGTGCCAGCAAGACAACAGGAGGCTCCTACAATGAGCAGTTCTTC. The variable domain in full, with the rest retrieved from reference TRBV7-9 and TRBJ2-1, is DTGVSQNPRHKITKRGQNVTFRCDPISEHNRLYWYRQTLGQGPEFLTYFQNEAQLEKSRLLSDRFSAERPKGSFSTLEIQRTEQGDSAMYLCASKTTGGSYNEQFFGPGTRLTVL.

The J gene is TRBJ2-7, the V gene TRBV4-3; the D is unclear. The CDR3 runs to 14 residues. The V and J ends lost 1 base and 10 bases respectively, with 17 bases between them. Germline V gene sequence: CDR1 LGHNA, CDR2 YSLEER. The CDR3 region has the DNA TGCGCCAGCAGCCAAGTTGGACGGAGCAATATCCAGTACTTC. It translates to CASSQVGRSNIQYF.

The rearrangement links TRBV7-8 to TRBJ2-5, with a possible D match to TRBD2 (6 bases). The V gene lost 3 bases and the J gene lost 2 bases, with 7 bases spanning the gap. Germline CDR1 is SGHVS and CDR2 is FQNEAQ. The CDR3 loop spans 13 amino acids. The CDR3 loop is CASSFGGQETQYF. The DNA for the CDR3 is TGTGCCAGCAGCTTCGGGGGACAAGAGACCCAGTACTTC.

This chain joins TRBV20-1 and TRBJ2-4; D gene uncertain. The CDR3 runs to 12 residues. V lost 3 bases and J lost 5, with 8 bases in between. The germline V gene has CDR1 DFQATT and CDR2 SNEGSKA (reference sequence). The DNA for the CDR3 is TGCAGTGCTAGTTCGCACGAAAACATTCAGTACTTC. Protein sequence: CSASSHENIQYF.

Here the CDR3 reads CSARDRSSGSITGELFF. The CDR3 DNA sequence: TGCAGTGCTAGAGATCGTTCTAGCGGGAGTATCACCGGGGAGCTGTTTTTT. The J gene is TRBJ2-2, the V gene TRBV20-1; 10 bases line up with TRBD2. This CDR3 is 17 amino acids long. CDR1 and CDR2 (germline): DFQATT, SNEGSKA (reference sequence). V was clipped by 0 bases and J by 4 bases; unmatched bases: 8.